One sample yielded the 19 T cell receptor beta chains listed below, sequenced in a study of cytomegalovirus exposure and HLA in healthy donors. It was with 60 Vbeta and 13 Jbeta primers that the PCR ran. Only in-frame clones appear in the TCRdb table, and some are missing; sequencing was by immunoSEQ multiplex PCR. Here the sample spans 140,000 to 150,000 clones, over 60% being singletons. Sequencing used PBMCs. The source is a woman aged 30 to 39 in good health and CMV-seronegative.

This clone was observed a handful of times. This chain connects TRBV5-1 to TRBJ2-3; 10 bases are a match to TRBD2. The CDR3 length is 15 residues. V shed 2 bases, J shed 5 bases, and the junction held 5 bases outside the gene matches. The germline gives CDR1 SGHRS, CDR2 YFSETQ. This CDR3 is CASSFSGGAGDTQYF. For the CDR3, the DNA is TGCGCCAGCAGCTTCAGCGGGGGGGCGGGAGATACGCAGTATTTT.

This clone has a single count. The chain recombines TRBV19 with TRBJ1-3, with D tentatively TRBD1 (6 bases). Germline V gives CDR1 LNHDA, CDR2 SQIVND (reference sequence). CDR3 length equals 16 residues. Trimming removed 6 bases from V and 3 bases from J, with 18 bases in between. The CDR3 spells CASSPQVGAGGNTIYF. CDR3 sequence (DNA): TGTGCCAGTAGCCCCCAGGTGGGGGCAGGTGGAAACACCATATATTTT. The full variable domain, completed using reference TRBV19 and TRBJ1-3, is DGGITQSPKYLFRKEGQNVTLSCEQNLNHDAMYWYRQDPGQGLRLIYYSQIVNDFQKGDIAEGYSVSREKKESFPLTVTSAQKNPTAFYLCASSPQVGAGGNTIYFGEGSWLTVV.

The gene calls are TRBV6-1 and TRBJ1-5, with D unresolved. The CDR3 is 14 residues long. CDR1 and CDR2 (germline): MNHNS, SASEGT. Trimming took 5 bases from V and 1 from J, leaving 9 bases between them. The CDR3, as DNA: TGTGCCAGCAGTCAACGAGGGAGCAATCAGCCCCAGCATTTT. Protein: CASSQRGSNQPQHF.

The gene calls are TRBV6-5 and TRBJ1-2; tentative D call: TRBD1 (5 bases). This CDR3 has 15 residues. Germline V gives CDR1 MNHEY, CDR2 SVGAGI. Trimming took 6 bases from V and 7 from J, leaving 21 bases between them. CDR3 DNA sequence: TGTGCCAGCAGCCTAATTTGGGGCAGCTCCAGTGGCTACACCTTC. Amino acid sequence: CASSLIWGSSSGYTF.

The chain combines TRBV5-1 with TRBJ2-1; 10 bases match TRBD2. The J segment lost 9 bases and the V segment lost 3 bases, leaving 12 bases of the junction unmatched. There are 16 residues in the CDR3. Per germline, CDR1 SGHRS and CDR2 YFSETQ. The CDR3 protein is CASSSSSGGLQGEQFF. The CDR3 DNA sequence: TGCGCCAGCAGCTCTTCTAGCGGGGGACTACAAGGTGAGCAGTTCTTC.

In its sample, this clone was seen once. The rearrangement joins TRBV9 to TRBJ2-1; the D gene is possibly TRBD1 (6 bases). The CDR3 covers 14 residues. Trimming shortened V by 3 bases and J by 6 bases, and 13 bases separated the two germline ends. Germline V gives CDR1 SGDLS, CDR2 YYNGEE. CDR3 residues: CASSASTGPNEQFF. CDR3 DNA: TGTGCCAGCAGCGCGTCGACAGGTCCCAATGAGCAGTTCTTC.

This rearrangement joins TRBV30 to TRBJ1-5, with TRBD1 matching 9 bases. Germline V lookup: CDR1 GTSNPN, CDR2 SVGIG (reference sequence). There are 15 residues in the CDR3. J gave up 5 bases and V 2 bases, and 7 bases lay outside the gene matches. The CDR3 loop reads CAWSTGGAGDQPQHF. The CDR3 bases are TGTGCCTGGAGTACAGGGGGCGCGGGAGATCAGCCCCAGCATTTT.

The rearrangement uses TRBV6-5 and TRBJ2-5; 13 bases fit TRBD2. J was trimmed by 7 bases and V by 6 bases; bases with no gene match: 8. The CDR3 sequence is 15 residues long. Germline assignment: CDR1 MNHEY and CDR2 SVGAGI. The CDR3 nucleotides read TGTGCCAGCAGCCCCGGGACTAGCGGGGTAGGGACCCAGTACTTC. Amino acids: CASSPGTSGVGTQYF.

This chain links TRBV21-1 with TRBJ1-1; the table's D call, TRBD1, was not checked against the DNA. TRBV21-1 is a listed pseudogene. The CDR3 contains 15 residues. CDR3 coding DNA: TGTGCCAGCAGCAAAGGTGCCAGGGCTAACTCTGAAGCTTTCTTT. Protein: CASSKGARANSEAFF.

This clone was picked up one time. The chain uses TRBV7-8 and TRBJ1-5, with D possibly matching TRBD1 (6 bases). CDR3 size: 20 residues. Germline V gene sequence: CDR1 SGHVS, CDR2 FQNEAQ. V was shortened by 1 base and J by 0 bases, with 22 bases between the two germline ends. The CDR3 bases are TGTGCCAGCAGCTTAGAGGTTTGGGGACAAATATTCAGTAGCAATCAGCCCCAGCATTTT. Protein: CASSLEVWGQIFSSNQPQHF.

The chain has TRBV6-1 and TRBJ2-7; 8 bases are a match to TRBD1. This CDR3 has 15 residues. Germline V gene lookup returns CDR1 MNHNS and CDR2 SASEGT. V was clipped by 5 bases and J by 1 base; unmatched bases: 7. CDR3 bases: TGTGCCAGCAGTAACAGGGGGGCAGGGTCCTACGAGCAGTACTTC. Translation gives CASSNRGAGSYEQYF.

The CDR3 DNA reads as TGTGCCAGCATGGCTAGCGGGGCCTACAATGAGCAGTTCTTC. Translating it yields CASMASGAYNEQFF. V usage is TRBV6-1 and J usage is TRBJ2-1; 9 bases are a match to TRBD2. Looked up from germline, CDR1 is MNHNS and CDR2 is SASEGT. The CDR3 is made up of 14 amino acids. V was clipped by 7 bases and J by 2 bases; unmatched bases: 3.

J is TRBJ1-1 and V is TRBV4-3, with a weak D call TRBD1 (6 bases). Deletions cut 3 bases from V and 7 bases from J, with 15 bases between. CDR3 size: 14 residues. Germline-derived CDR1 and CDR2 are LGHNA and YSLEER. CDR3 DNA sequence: TGCGCCAGCAGCCAGGGCCAGGGAGGGGGTGAAGCTTTCTTT. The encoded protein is CASSQGQGGGEAFF.

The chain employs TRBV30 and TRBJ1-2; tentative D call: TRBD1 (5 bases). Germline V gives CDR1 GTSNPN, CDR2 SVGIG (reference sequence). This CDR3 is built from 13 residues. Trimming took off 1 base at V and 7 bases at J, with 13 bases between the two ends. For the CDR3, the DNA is TGTGCCTGGAGTGGGGGGGAGGACGGTGGCTACACCTTC. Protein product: CAWSGGEDGGYTF.

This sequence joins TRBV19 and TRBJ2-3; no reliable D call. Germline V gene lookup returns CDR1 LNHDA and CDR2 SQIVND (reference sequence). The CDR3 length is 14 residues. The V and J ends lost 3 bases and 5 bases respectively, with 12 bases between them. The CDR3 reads CASSMASLQDTQYF. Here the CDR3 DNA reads TGTGCCAGTAGTATGGCTAGTCTACAAGATACGCAGTATTTT.

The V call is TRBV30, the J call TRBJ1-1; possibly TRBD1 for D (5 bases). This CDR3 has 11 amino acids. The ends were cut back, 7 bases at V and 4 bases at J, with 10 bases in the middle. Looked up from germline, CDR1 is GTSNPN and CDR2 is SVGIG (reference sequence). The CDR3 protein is CASQGFTEAFF. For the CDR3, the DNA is TGTGCCTCCCAGGGTTTCACTGAAGCTTTCTTT.

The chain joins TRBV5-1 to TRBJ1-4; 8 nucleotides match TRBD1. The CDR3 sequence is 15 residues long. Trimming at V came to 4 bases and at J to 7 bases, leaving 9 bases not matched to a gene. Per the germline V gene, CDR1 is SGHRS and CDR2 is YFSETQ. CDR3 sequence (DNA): TGCGCCAGCAGCACCCAGGGGGCGCAGGGTGAAAAACTGTTTTTT. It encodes CASSTQGAQGEKLFF.

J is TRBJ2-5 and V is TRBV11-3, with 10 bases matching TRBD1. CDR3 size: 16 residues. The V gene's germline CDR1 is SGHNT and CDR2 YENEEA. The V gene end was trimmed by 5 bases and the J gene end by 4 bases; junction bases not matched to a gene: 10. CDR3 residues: CASSQRTGTGVETQYF. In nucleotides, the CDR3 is TGTGCCAGCAGCCAGCGAACCGGGACAGGGGTAGAGACCCAGTACTTC.

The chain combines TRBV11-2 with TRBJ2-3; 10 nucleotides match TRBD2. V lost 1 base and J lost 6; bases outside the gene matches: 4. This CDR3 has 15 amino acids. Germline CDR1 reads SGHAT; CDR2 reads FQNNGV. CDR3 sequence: CASSLVLAGFDTQYF. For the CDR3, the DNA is TGTGCCAGCAGCTTAGTACTAGCGGGGTTCGATACGCAGTATTTT. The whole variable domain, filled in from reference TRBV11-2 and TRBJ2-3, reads EAGVAQSPRYKIIEKRQSVAFWCNPISGHATLYWYQQILGQGPKLLIQFQNNGVVDDSQLPKDRFSAERLKGVDSTLKIQPAKLEDSAVYLCASSLVLAGFDTQYFGPGTRLTVL.